What follows are 16 T cell receptor beta chains derived from one specimen sequenced in a study of T cells in Graves' hyperthyroidism and ophthalmopathy. The investigators amplified TCR beta CDR3 regions from RNA transcripts. First-round RT-PCR of the TCR CDR3 relied on the HTBI primer set. MiXCR, applied by TCRdb to the multiplex PCR reads, yields one record per CDR3 protein. The repertoire holds 660,000 or so distinct CDR3 sequences, about 45% seen once, with about 7.2% in the top ten. Sequenced sample: peripheral blood or thyroid tissue (not recorded which). The receptors were gathered from an adult man with Graves' disease, either hyperthyroidism or ophthalmopathy (not recorded which).

The chain has TRBV20-1 and TRBJ2-2; 7 bases are shared with TRBD2. Looked up from germline, CDR1 is DFQATT and CDR2 is SNEGSKA (reference sequence). With V trimmed by 3 bases and J by 3 bases, 7 bases remained unmatched. CDR3 length equals 15 residues. Here the CDR3 DNA reads TGCAGTGCTAGCCAGGGAGGGTTGGACACCGGGGAGCTGTTTTTT. It codes for CSASQGGLDTGELFF.

This clonotype was counted at least ten times. The V and J genes are TRBV2 and TRBJ1-5, with a possible D match to TRBD1 (5 bases). The CDR3 covers 13 residues. Germline V gene sequence: CDR1 SNHLY, CDR2 FYNNEI. Deletions cut 6 bases from V and 5 bases from J, with 11 bases between. CDR3 residues: CASRRGRDQPQHF. The CDR3 coding sequence is TGTGCCAGCAGACGGGGGAGAGATCAGCCCCAGCATTTT. The full variable domain, its missing parts supplied by reference TRBV2 and TRBJ1-5, is EPEVTQTPSHQVTQMGQEVILRCVPISNHLYFYWYRQILGQKVEFLVSFYNNEISEKSEIFDDQFSVERPDGSNFTLKIRSTKLEDSAMYFCASRRGRDQPQHFGDGTRLSIL.

The chain links TRBV15 to TRBJ2-2, with D possibly TRBD1 on 6 matching bases. The V end was cut by 3 bases, the J end by 5 bases, with 16 bases between. The CDR3 has 16 amino acids. CDR1 is LNHNV and CDR2 is YYDKDF in the germline V gene (reference sequence). The DNA for the CDR3 is TGTGCCACCAGCAGTTTCCGACAGGTATCGACCGGGGAGCTGTTTTTT. Protein: CATSSFRQVSTGELFF.

The table lists this clonotype with a few counts. V and J are TRBV12-3 or TRBV12-4 and TRBJ2-7; D is undetermined. Trimming took off 5 bases at V and 6 bases at J, with 17 bases between the two ends. The CDR3 runs to 14 residues. This chain's CDR3 is CASSLGPRFSEQYF. The CDR3 DNA reads TGTGCCAGCAGTCTAGGCCCGAGGTTCTCCGAGCAGTACTTC.

This chain links TRBV11-2 with TRBJ2-7, with TRBD1 matching 10 bases. The trim removed 5 bases at V and 5 bases at J, leaving 9 bases unmatched. The V gene's germline CDR1 is SGHAT and CDR2 FQNNGV. This CDR3 has 15 residues. The CDR3 DNA follows: TGTGCCAGCAGCCAAGAAGGAGGACAGGGGGACGAGCAGTACTTC. Residues: CASSQEGGQGDEQYF.

The gene calls are TRBV2 and TRBJ1-2; TRBD1 is a possible D gene (5 bases). This CDR3 region has 14 residues. With 5 bases removed from V and 4 bases from J, the gap between germline ends came to 14 bases. The V gene's germline CDR1 is SNHLY and CDR2 FYNNEI. The CDR3 reads CASSYGGASYGYTF. The CDR3 DNA is TGTGCCAGCAGTTACGGAGGGGCCAGCTATGGCTACACCTTC.

Only a few counts were recorded for this clonotype. V gene TRBV19 combines with J gene TRBJ2-5, with D possibly called TRBD1 or TRBD2 (5 bases each). Germline V gives CDR1 LNHDA, CDR2 SQIVND (reference sequence). The CDR3 is 14 amino acids. Trimming pared 6 bases from V and 2 bases from J, leaving 13 bases between. The CDR3 bases are TGTGCCAGTAGACCCCCGGGGCAACAAGAGACCCAGTACTTC. It encodes CASRPPGQQETQYF.

Ten or more counts support this clonotype. This chain joins TRBV19 and TRBJ1-5, with 7 bases identical to TRBD1. The CDR3 has 14 residues. CDR1 and CDR2 (germline): LNHDA, SQIVND (reference sequence). V trimming: 9 bases; J trimming: 1 base; junction bases outside the gene matches: 6. The CDR3 protein is CASTKTGSNQPQHF. For the CDR3, the DNA is TGTGCCAGCACAAAGACAGGGAGCAATCAGCCCCAGCATTTT.

The gene calls are TRBV5-5 and TRBJ2-5; 7 nucleotides match TRBD1. V was pared by 9 bases and J by 5 bases, with 16 bases of the junction left unmatched. The CDR3 contains 15 residues. The germline V gene has CDR1 SGHKS and CDR2 YYEKEE (reference sequence). Here the CDR3 reads CATRLLLDRWETQYF. The DNA for the CDR3 is TGTGCCACCAGGCTTCTCTTGGACAGGTGGGAGACCCAGTACTTC.

The chain employs TRBV15 and TRBJ2-7; 9 positions match TRBD1. The trim removed 1 base at V and 5 bases at J, leaving 6 bases unmatched. CDR1 and CDR2 (germline): LNHNV, YYDKDF (reference sequence). CDR3 length: 15 amino acids. The CDR3 loop is CATSRAGTGSDEQYF. The CDR3 DNA sequence: TGTGCCACCAGCAGAGCCGGGACAGGGTCCGACGAGCAGTACTTC.

The CDR3 region has the DNA TGTGCCAGCAGCCAAGGTCCCAGTGAAAAACTGTTTTTT. It encodes CASSQGPSEKLFF. The rearrangement uses TRBV14 and TRBJ1-4, with D unresolved. V was clipped by 1 base and J by 7 bases, with 7 bases between them. The CDR3 has 13 amino acids. Germline values: CDR1 SGHDN, CDR2 FVKESK.

In its sample, this clonotype was seen once. A much larger clone sits a single nucleotide away, making a read error possible. The conserved closing phenylalanine or tryptophan is absent in this CDR3, likely reflecting a read error. The rearrangement links TRBV29-1 to TRBJ1-1, with D possibly being TRBD1 (6 bases). CDR3 length: 12 amino acids. V was clipped by 6 bases and J by 5 bases, with 13 bases between them. Germline CDR1 and CDR2: SQVTM and ANQGSEA. The chain's CDR3 is CSVMTGRTEAFL. The CDR3 DNA reads TGCAGCGTGATGACAGGACGTACTGAAGCTTTCCTT.

This clonotype turned up a few times. J is TRBJ1-5 and V is TRBV12-5; D remains unclear. Germline CDR1 is LGHNT and CDR2 is FRNRAP. Trimming stripped 5 bases from V and 7 bases from J, with 9 bases between. CDR3 length: 12 residues. The chain's CDR3 is CASGPKHQPQHF. CDR3 nucleotide sequence: TGTGCTAGTGGTCCGAAACACCAGCCCCAGCATTTT.

V gene TRBV29-1 combines with J gene TRBJ1-6, with D tentatively TRBD1 (5 bases). There are 13 residues in the CDR3. The germline gives CDR1 SQVTM, CDR2 ANQGSEA. CDR3 residues: CSLGGWNNSPLHF. The CDR3 nucleotides read TGCAGTTTGGGGGGATGGAATAATTCACCCCTCCACTTT.

This chain connects TRBV20-1 to TRBJ2-2, with D possibly called TRBD1 or TRBD2 (5 bases each). V lost 8 bases to trimming and J lost 4 bases, with 14 bases between them. From germline, CDR1 is DFQATT and CDR2 SNEGSKA (reference sequence). The CDR3 is 13 amino acids. This CDR3 reads CSPTGTVTGELFF. The CDR3 DNA follows: TGCAGTCCTACCGGGACCGTCACCGGGGAGCTGTTTTTT.

The table lists this clonotype with a few counts. The chain's CDR3 is CASSIAGQGTETQYF. The CDR3 DNA reads as TGTGCCAGTAGTATAGCTGGACAGGGGACCGAGACCCAGTACTTC. The V gene is TRBV19, the J gene TRBJ2-5; 9 nucleotides line up with TRBD1. The CDR3 spans 15 residues. CDR1 is LNHDA and CDR2 is SQIVND in the germline V gene (reference sequence). V lost 1 base, J lost 5 bases, and 5 bases stayed unmatched. The variable domain in full, with the rest retrieved from reference TRBV19 and TRBJ2-5, is DGGITQSPKYLFRKEGQNVTLSCEQNLNHDAMYWYRQDPGQGLRLIYYSQIVNDFQKGDIAEGYSVSREKKESFPLTVTSAQKNPTAFYLCASSIAGQGTETQYFGPGTRLLVL.